A single sample is the source of the 4 T cell receptor beta chains below, sequenced in a study of blood T cell repertoires in COVID-19. TCRdb's table, derived via immunoSEQ multiplex PCR, lists solely in-frame clones and lacks some. The sample comprises roughly 260,000 clones, more than 85% of which are singletons, and 2% to 3% rests with the top ten. Material for sequencing was peripheral blood. All receptors derive from a young adult with COVID-19, enrolled during active disease.

J is TRBJ2-7 and V is TRBV5-6; 8 bases line up with TRBD1. CDR1 is SGHDT, CDR2 YYEEEE, per germline. This CDR3 is built from 14 residues. With V trimmed by 4 bases and J by 4 bases, 7 bases remained unmatched. The CDR3 sequence: CASSAWTGWYEQYF. DNA for the CDR3: TGTGCCAGCAGCGCGTGGACAGGGTGGTACGAGCAGTACTTC.

The rearrangement joins TRBV7-2 to TRBJ2-1, with 10 bases identical to TRBD2. The CDR3 covers 15 residues. Germline values: CDR1 SGHTA, CDR2 FQGNSA. Trimming at V came to 1 base and at J to 4 bases, leaving 1 base not matched to a gene. For the CDR3, the DNA is TGTGCCAGCAGCTTAGATAGCGGGGGGTACAATGAGCAGTTCTTC. This encodes CASSLDSGGYNEQFF. The variable domain in full, with the rest retrieved from reference TRBV7-2 and TRBJ2-1, is GAGVSQSPSNKVTEKGKDVELRCDPISGHTALYWYRQSLGQGLEFLIYFQGNSAPDKSGLPSDRFSAERTGGSVSTLTIQRTQQEDSAVYLCASSLDSGGYNEQFFGPGTRLTVL.

The rearrangement uses TRBV19 and TRBJ2-7; 7 bases are a match to TRBD1. The V and J ends lost 3 bases and 5 bases, in that order; junction bases with no gene match: 4. This CDR3 region has 13 residues. Per germline, CDR1 LNHDA and CDR2 SQIVND (reference sequence). The CDR3 spells CASSMGQSDEQYF. The DNA for the CDR3 is TGTGCCAGTAGTATGGGACAGAGCGACGAGCAGTACTTC.

The chain links TRBV7-9 to TRBJ2-5; TRBD1 is a possible D gene (5 bases). V lost 2 bases, J lost 4 bases, and 17 bases lay in between. This CDR3 region has 16 residues. Germline lookup yields CDR1 SEHNR and CDR2 FQNEAQ (reference sequence). Here the CDR3 reads CASSLIRTATGETQYF. CDR3 in DNA: TGTGCCAGCAGCTTAATCCGGACGGCTACAGGAGAGACCCAGTACTTC.